Presented here are 6 T cell receptor beta chains from one specimen sequenced in a study of blood T cell repertoires in COVID-19. The protocol was immunoSEQ multiplex PCR, while the TCRdb copy is restricted to in-frame clones and leaves out a portion. This table has around 120,000 clones, roughly 88% appearing once. The sequenced material came from peripheral blood. The source is a woman in her 50s with active or convalescent COVID-19.

The J gene is TRBJ1-4, the V gene TRBV10-2; D not resolved. Germline assignment: CDR1 WSHSY and CDR2 SAAADI. The CDR3 extends over 11 amino acids. Trimming stripped 3 bases from V and 12 bases from J, with 8 bases between. CDR3 nucleotides: TGCGCCAGCAGTGACCCCGGGGAACTGTTTTTT. It encodes CASSDPGELFF.

The chain employs TRBV27 and TRBJ2-1, with 7 bases that match TRBD2. CDR3 length equals 20 residues. Germline CDR1 is MNHEY and CDR2 is SMNVEV (reference sequence). The ends lost 0 bases at V and 5 bases at J; junction bases unmatched: 19. The CDR3 nucleotides read TGTGCCAGCAGTTTATCCCTCTTAACTAGCGTCTACCCGCGGGACAATGAGCAGTTCTTC. This codes for CASSLSLLTSVYPRDNEQFF.

CDR3 sequence: CASSEGQGEGEKLFF. CDR3 DNA sequence: TGTGCCAGCAGTGAGGGGCAGGGGGAAGGTGAAAAACTGTTTTTT. The rearrangement joins TRBV6-1 to TRBJ1-4; the match to TRBD1 covers 7 bases. Germline lookup yields CDR1 MNHNS and CDR2 SASEGT. The V gene end was trimmed by 3 bases and the J gene end by 7 bases; junction bases not matched to a gene: 8. The CDR3 runs to 15 residues.

The V and J genes are TRBV2 and TRBJ1-4; TRBD1 matches 7 bases. From germline, CDR1 is SNHLY and CDR2 FYNNEI. CDR3 size: 12 residues. The ends lost 6 bases at V and 7 bases at J; junction bases unmatched: 2. The CDR3 DNA follows: TGTGCCAGCAGGGGGGACAGTGAAAAACTGTTTTTT. Translation: CASRGDSEKLFF.

The chain is built from TRBV7-8 and TRBJ2-5; 7 bases match TRBD2. The germline V gene encodes CDR1 SGHVS and CDR2 FQNEAQ. CDR3 length: 13 residues. The trim removed 3 bases at V and 5 bases at J, leaving 3 bases unmatched. In DNA form, the CDR3 reads TGTGCCAGCAGCTTGGGGAGGGTGGAGACCCAGTACTTC. Its translation: CASSLGRVETQYF.

V is TRBV7-9 and J is TRBJ1-3, with D unclear. The V and J ends lost 5 bases and 0 bases respectively, with 8 bases between them. Germline V lookup: CDR1 SEHNR, CDR2 FQNEAQ (reference sequence). The CDR3 loop spans 14 amino acids. CDR3 residues: CASSKEGSGNTIYF. DNA of the CDR3: TGTGCCAGCAGCAAGGAGGGCTCTGGAAACACCATATATTTT.